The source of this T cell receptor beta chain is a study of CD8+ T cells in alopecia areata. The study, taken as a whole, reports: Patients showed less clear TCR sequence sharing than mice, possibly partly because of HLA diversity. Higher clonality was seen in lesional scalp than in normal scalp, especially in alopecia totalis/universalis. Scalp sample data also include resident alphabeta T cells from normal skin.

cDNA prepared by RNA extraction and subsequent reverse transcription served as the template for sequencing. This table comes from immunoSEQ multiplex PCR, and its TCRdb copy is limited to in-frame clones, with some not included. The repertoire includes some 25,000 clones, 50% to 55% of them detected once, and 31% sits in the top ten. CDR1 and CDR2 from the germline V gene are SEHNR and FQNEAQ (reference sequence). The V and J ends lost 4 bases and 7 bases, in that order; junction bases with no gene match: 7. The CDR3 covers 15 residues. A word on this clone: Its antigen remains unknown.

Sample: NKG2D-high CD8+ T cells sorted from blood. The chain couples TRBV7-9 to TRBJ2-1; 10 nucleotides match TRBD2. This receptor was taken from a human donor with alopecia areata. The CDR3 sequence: CASSYSGRSLNEQFF. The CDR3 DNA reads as TGTGCCAGCAGCTATAGCGGGAGGTCGTTGAATGAGCAGTTCTTC.